The 25 T cell receptor beta chains below all came from one sample that was sequenced in a study of cytomegalovirus exposure and HLA in healthy donors. Sequencing was performed with immunoSEQ multiplex PCR; in TCRdb, only in-frame clones are kept and a portion is missing. The table shows approximately 230,000 clones, with roughly 84% occurring only once. The source material was PBMCs. The origin of the receptors is a man aged 18 to 30 in good health and CMV-seropositive.

This chain connects TRBV18 to TRBJ2-1; D possibly corresponds to TRBD2 (6 bases). V was shortened by 3 bases and J by 7 bases, with 19 bases between the two germline ends. This CDR3 spans 16 amino acids. Germline V CDR1 and CDR2: KGHSH, LQKENI. CDR3 sequence: CASSPRALREKNEQFF. Here the CDR3 DNA reads TGTGCCAGCTCACCCCGGGCATTACGGGAGAAGAATGAGCAGTTCTTC.

This chain's CDR3 is CASRPTESSYEQYF. Here the CDR3 DNA reads TGTGCCAGCAGACCGACTGAGAGCTCCTACGAGCAGTACTTC. This chain links TRBV6-4 with TRBJ2-7; the D is unclear. The CDR3 totals 14 residues. The V and J ends lost 6 bases and 0 bases respectively, with 12 bases between them. The V gene's germline CDR1 is MRHNA and CDR2 SNTAGT.

A single count supports this clone. The rearrangement joins TRBV6-5 to TRBJ1-2, with TRBD1 as a possible D gene (5 bases). Trimming pared 5 bases from V and 8 bases from J, leaving 18 bases between. The CDR3 spans 14 residues. Germline V gene data show CDR1 as MNHEY and CDR2 as SVGAGI. CDR3 sequence (DNA): TGTGCCAGCAGTCGTGGGACCGTCGTAGGGGGCTACACCTTC. Protein product: CASSRGTVVGGYTF.

The J gene is TRBJ2-3, the V gene TRBV4-2; no clear D gene. Trimming removed 4 bases at V and 6 bases at J, with 20 bases between. CDR1 and CDR2 (germline): LGHNA, YNFKEQ. CDR3 length equals 16 residues. CDR3 DNA: TGTGCCAGCAGCCTAAGATCGGGTGAGAGTGGGGATACGCAGTATTTT. Protein sequence: CASSLRSGESGDTQYF.

The rearrangement links TRBV30 to TRBJ1-2; the D gene is possibly TRBD1 (5 bases). The germline gives CDR1 GTSNPN, CDR2 SVGIG (reference sequence). V was shortened by 3 bases and J by 4 bases, with 15 bases between the two germline ends. This CDR3 contains 14 residues. CDR3: CAWRRGMWGYGYTF. In DNA, the CDR3 is TGTGCCTGGAGAAGGGGAATGTGGGGCTATGGCTACACCTTC.

The rearrangement links TRBV27 to TRBJ1-5, with D hard to call. The length of the CDR3 is 14 residues. V was shortened by 2 bases and J by 3 bases, with 8 bases between the two germline ends. Germline loops: CDR1 MNHEY, CDR2 SMNVEV (reference sequence). The CDR3 DNA follows: TGTGCCAGCAGTTTACACGGAGCCAATCAGCCCCAGCATTTT. Protein: CASSLHGANQPQHF.

V and J are TRBV7-6 and TRBJ1-4, with D tentatively TRBD1 (6 bases). CDR1 is SGHVS and CDR2 is FNYEAQ in the germline V gene. The CDR3 covers 14 residues. V lost 3 bases to trimming and J lost 3 bases, with 8 bases between them. CDR3 amino acids: CASSLDSSNEKLFF. CDR3 bases: TGTGCCAGCAGCTTGGACAGTTCTAATGAAAAACTGTTTTTT.

The V call is TRBV28, the J call TRBJ2-1; D is uncertain. Germline CDR1 is MDHEN and CDR2 is SYDVKM. The CDR3 has 14 amino acids. V was cut by 10 bases and J by 0 bases, with 13 bases left in between. CDR3 in DNA: TGTGCCACTCAATACCTGAGCTCCTACAATGAGCAGTTCTTC. This translates into CATQYLSSYNEQFF. Complete variable domain (other parts from reference TRBV28 and TRBJ2-1): DVKVTQSSRYLVKRTGEKVFLECVQDMDHENMFWYRQDPGLGLRLIYFSYDVKMKEKGDIPEGYSVSREKKERFSLILESASTNQTSMYLCATQYLSSYNEQFFGPGTRLTVL.

The sample holds one count of this clone. The V and J genes are TRBV29-1 and TRBJ1-1; D gene ambiguous. The V gene lost 6 bases and the J gene lost 0 bases, with 20 bases spanning the gap. The germline CDR1 and CDR2 sequences are SQVTM and ANQGSEA. The CDR3 extends over 16 amino acids. CDR3 sequence (DNA): TGCAGCGTCGTGGGTTTGGGAGACCGATTGAACACTGAAGCTTTCTTT. Translating gives CSVVGLGDRLNTEAFF.

Note on this clone: Other DNA sequences in the same sample also yield this CDR3. The genes are TRBV11-2 and TRBJ2-7, with TRBD1 as a possible D gene (5 bases). From germline, CDR1 is SGHAT and CDR2 FQNNGV. V was cut by 0 bases and J by 1 base, with 7 bases left in between. The CDR3 consists of 14 residues. The CDR3: CASSLDRASYEQYF. DNA for the CDR3: TGTGCCAGCAGCTTAGACAGGGCTTCCTACGAGCAGTACTTC.

This clone was seen just once. The CDR3 nucleotides read TGTGCCAGCAGCTTGCTGACGACAGGCTGGACGGGGACCCAGTACTTC. Its protein product is CASSLLTTGWTGTQYF. The rearrangement links TRBV7-9 to TRBJ2-5; tentative D call: TRBD1 (6 bases). CDR3 length: 16 residues. Germline V CDR1 and CDR2: SEHNR, FQNEAQ (reference sequence). Trimming took 3 bases from V and 7 from J, leaving 21 bases between them.

CDR3 coding DNA: TGTGCCAGCAGACGGACTAGCGGGAGGGGTAGCACAGATACGCAGTATTTT. Encoded protein: CASRRTSGRGSTDTQYF. The rearrangement uses TRBV11-2 and TRBJ2-3; TRBD2 aligns across 15 bases. This CDR3 region has 17 residues. Germline CDR1 reads SGHAT; CDR2 reads FQNNGV. Trimming took 6 bases from V and 0 from J; bases not matched to a gene: 4.

This clone has a single count. V gene TRBV15 combines with J gene TRBJ2-2, with D uncertain. CDR3 length equals 15 residues. Trimming removed 0 bases from V and 4 bases from J, with 9 bases in between. In germline, CDR1 is LNHNV, CDR2 YYDKDF (reference sequence). The CDR3 here is CATSRDSPGTGELFF. The DNA for the CDR3 is TGTGCCACCAGCAGAGATTCCCCCGGCACCGGGGAGCTGTTTTTT.

The chain is built from TRBV6-1 and TRBJ1-5, with 10 positions matching TRBD1. With 3 bases clipped from V and 6 bases from J, the junction kept 5 bases outside the gene matches. Per germline, CDR1 MNHNS and CDR2 SASEGT. This CDR3 is built from 15 residues. CDR3 bases: TGTGCCAGCAGTGACCCGGGACAGGGGTTTCAGCCCCAGCATTTT. Translating gives CASSDPGQGFQPQHF.

The V gene is TRBV2, the J gene TRBJ1-1; D is unclear. V was cut by 6 bases and J by 2 bases, with 13 bases left in between. Germline lookup yields CDR1 SNHLY and CDR2 FYNNEI. The CDR3 extends over 14 amino acids. This chain's CDR3 is CASSRNGLNTEAFF. The CDR3 region has the DNA TGTGCCAGCAGCCGAAACGGCCTTAACACTGAAGCTTTCTTT. Full variable domain (outside the CDR3, taken from reference TRBV2 and TRBJ1-1): EPEVTQTPSHQVTQMGQEVILRCVPISNHLYFYWYRQILGQKVEFLVSFYNNEISEKSEIFDDQFSVERPDGSNFTLKIRSTKLEDSAMYFCASSRNGLNTEAFFGQGTRLTVV.

The CDR3 spells CAIKLTVNTEAFF. CDR3 nucleotide sequence: TGTGCCATCAAGCTGACAGTTAACACTGAAGCTTTCTTT. V and J are TRBV10-3 and TRBJ1-1; TRBD1 might be the D (5 bases). The CDR3 is made up of 13 amino acids. Trimming left V 7 bases short and J 2 bases short, with 11 bases between. CDR1 ENHRY and CDR2 SYGVKD come from the germline V gene.

The chain employs TRBV5-6 and TRBJ1-2; 11 bases match TRBD1. The CDR3 runs to 16 residues. Germline lookup yields CDR1 SGHDT and CDR2 YYEEEE. J gave up 8 bases and V 6 bases, and 15 bases lay outside the gene matches. The CDR3 here is CASNLRGGQGVRGYTF. The CDR3, as DNA: TGTGCCAGCAACCTAAGAGGGGGACAGGGGGTCCGAGGCTACACCTTC.

The gene calls are TRBV4-2 and TRBJ1-1; D remains unclear. The CDR3 extends over 14 amino acids. Germline V lookup: CDR1 LGHNA, CDR2 YNFKEQ. Trimming stripped 2 bases from V and 10 bases from J, with 17 bases between. DNA for the CDR3: TGTGCCAGCAGCCAATCACGGGCTTACAGATCAGCTTTCTTT. Amino acid sequence: CASSQSRAYRSAFF.

This chain links TRBV5-8 with TRBJ1-2; 8 nucleotides line up with TRBD1. The CDR3 contains 15 residues. Trimming removed 0 bases from V and 4 bases from J; junction bases left unmatched: 5. Germline V CDR1 and CDR2: SGHTS, YDEGEE. CDR3 in amino acids: CASSLGKGQGYGYTF. CDR3 DNA: TGTGCCAGCAGCTTGGGAAAAGGACAGGGCTATGGCTACACCTTC.

The rearrangement joins TRBV6-1 to TRBJ2-3; a weak D match, TRBD1 (6 bases). Germline V gene lookup returns CDR1 MNHNS and CDR2 SASEGT. V shed 4 bases and J shed 0 bases, with 23 bases lying between them. The CDR3 has 19 amino acids. The CDR3 sequence is CASSVSRWTVATSTDTQYF. The CDR3 DNA sequence: TGTGCCAGCAGTGTTTCCCGTTGGACAGTAGCGACTAGCACAGATACGCAGTATTTT.

The chain couples TRBV19 to TRBJ2-7; D gene uncertain. Germline lookup yields CDR1 LNHDA and CDR2 SQIVND (reference sequence). Trimming pared 5 bases from V and 7 bases from J, leaving 12 bases between. The length of the CDR3 is 12 residues. CDR3 DNA: TGTGCCAGTAGTTTTCGAGGACGGGAGCAGTACTTC. It encodes CASSFRGREQYF.

The chain links TRBV30 to TRBJ2-2; 8 bases agree with TRBD1. The CDR3 covers 15 residues. V was pared by 1 base and J by 7 bases, with 8 bases of the junction left unmatched. Germline-derived CDR1 and CDR2 are GTSNPN and SVGIG (reference sequence). The CDR3, as DNA: TGTGCCTGGAGTGACTGGGCAGGGGGCGTCGGGGAGCTGTTTTTT. Translation: CAWSDWAGGVGELFF.

This chain connects TRBV10-3 to TRBJ2-2; possible D gene TRBD2, 6 bases. The germline CDR1 and CDR2 sequences are ENHRY and SYGVKD. The CDR3 sequence is 14 residues long. V was trimmed by 4 bases and J by 7 bases, leaving 13 bases between them. The CDR3 bases are TGTGCCATCAGTGGAACTAGCTCAGGCGGGGAGCTGTTTTTT. Its protein is CAISGTSSGGELFF.

J is TRBJ1-2 and V is TRBV6-6, with a tentative D call TRBD1 (6 bases). This CDR3 region has 14 residues. Germline V lookup: CDR1 MNHNY, CDR2 SVGAGI (reference sequence). V lost 7 bases and J 3 bases, leaving 15 bases between the germline ends. As DNA, the CDR3 is TGTGCCAGCATCGATCAGGGGCAGCACTATGGCTACACCTTC. It encodes CASIDQGQHYGYTF.

Comment on this clone: The same CDR3 is also encoded by other DNA sequences in this sample. The V and J genes are TRBV25-1 and TRBJ1-1; 9 nucleotides line up with TRBD1. V was pared by 4 bases and J by 4 bases, with 1 base of the junction left unmatched. Germline CDR1 reads MGHDK; CDR2 reads SYGVNS. This CDR3 region has 13 residues. CDR3 coding DNA: TGTGCCAGCAGTGGACAGGGGGGCACTGAAGCTTTCTTT. Residues: CASSGQGGTEAFF.